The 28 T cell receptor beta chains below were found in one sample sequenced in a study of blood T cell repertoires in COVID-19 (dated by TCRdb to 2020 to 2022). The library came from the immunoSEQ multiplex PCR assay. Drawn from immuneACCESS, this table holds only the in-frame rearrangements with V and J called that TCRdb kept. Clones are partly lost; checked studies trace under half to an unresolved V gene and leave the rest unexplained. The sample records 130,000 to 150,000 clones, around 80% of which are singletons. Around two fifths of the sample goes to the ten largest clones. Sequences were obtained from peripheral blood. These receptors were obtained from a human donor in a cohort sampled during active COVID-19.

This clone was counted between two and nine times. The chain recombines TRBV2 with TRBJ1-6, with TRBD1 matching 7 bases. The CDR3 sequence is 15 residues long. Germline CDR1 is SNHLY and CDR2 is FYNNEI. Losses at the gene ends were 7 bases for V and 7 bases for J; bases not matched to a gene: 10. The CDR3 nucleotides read TGTGCCAGCAAACAAGTGGGACAGCAGAATTCACCCCTCCACTTT. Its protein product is CASKQVGQQNSPLHF.

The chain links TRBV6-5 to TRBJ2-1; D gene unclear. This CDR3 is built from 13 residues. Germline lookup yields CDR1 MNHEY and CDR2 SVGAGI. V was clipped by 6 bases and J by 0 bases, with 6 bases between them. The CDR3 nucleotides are TGTGCCAGCAGGTTCAGCTCCTACAATGAGCAGTTCTTC. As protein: CASRFSSYNEQFF.

The CDR3 protein is CASSFRQGLNSPLHF. The CDR3, as DNA: TGTGCCAGCAGCTTTCGACAGGGTCTTAATTCACCCCTCCACTTT. The rearrangement joins TRBV11-3 to TRBJ1-6, with TRBD1 matching 7 bases. Per the germline V gene, CDR1 is SGHNT and CDR2 is YENEEA. The CDR3 covers 15 residues. Losses at the gene ends were 3 bases for V and 6 bases for J; bases not matched to a gene: 5.

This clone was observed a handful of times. DNA of the CDR3: TGTGCCAGCATGGAGGGGACGACTGGAAACACCATATATTTT. Its protein product is CASMEGTTGNTIYF. The V and J genes are TRBV7-8 and TRBJ1-3, with D possibly matching TRBD1 (5 bases). The germline V and J ends were trimmed by 7 bases and 2 bases, with 12 bases remaining between them. Germline CDR1 and CDR2: SGHVS and FQNEAQ. The CDR3 contains 14 residues.

CDR3 in amino acids: CASNTRDRINAEAFF. The CDR3, as DNA: TGTGCCAGTAACACAAGGGACAGGATAAACGCTGAAGCTTTCTTT. V gene TRBV19 combines with J gene TRBJ1-1; 8 bases fit TRBD1. Trimming at V came to 7 bases and at J to 6 bases, leaving 13 bases not matched to a gene. The CDR3 sequence is 15 residues long. Germline CDR1 reads LNHDA; CDR2 reads SQIVND (reference sequence).

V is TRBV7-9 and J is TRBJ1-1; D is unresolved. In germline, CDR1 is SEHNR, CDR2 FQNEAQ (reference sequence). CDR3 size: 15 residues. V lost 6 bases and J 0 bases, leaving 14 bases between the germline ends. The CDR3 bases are TGTGCCAGCAGACCCGCGGGAAGGGTGAACACTGAAGCTTTCTTT. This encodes CASRPAGRVNTEAFF.

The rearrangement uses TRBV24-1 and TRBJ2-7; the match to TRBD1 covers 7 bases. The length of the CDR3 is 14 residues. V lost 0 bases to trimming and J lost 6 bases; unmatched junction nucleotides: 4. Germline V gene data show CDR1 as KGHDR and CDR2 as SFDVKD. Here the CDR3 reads CATSDLRQGREQYF. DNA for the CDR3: TGTGCCACCAGTGATTTGCGACAGGGTCGCGAGCAGTACTTC.

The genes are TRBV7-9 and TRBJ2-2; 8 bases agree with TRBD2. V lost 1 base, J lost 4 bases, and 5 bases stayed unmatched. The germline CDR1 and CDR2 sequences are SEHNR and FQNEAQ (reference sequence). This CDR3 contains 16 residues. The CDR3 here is CASSLGASGPTGELFF. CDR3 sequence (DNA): TGTGCCAGCAGCTTAGGGGCTAGCGGGCCCACCGGGGAGCTGTTTTTT.

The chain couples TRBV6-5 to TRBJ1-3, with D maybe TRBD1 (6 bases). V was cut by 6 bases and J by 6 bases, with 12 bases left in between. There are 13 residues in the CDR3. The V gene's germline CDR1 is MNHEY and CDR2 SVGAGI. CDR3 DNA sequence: TGTGCCAGCAGAGGGAACAGGGAAAACACCATATATTTT. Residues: CASRGNRENTIYF.

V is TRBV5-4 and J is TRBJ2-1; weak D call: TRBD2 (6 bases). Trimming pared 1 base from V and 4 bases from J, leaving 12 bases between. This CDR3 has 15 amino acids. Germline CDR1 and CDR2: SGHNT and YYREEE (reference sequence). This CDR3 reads CASSLIGGMYNEQFF. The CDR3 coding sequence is TGTGCCAGCAGCTTGATAGGCGGGATGTACAATGAGCAGTTCTTC.

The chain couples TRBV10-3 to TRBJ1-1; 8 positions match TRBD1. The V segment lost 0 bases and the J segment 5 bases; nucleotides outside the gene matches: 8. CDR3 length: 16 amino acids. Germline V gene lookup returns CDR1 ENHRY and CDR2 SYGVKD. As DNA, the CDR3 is TGTGCCATCAGTGAGTCCAACCCCAGGGGGCATACTGAAGCTTTCTTT. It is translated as CAISESNPRGHTEAFF.

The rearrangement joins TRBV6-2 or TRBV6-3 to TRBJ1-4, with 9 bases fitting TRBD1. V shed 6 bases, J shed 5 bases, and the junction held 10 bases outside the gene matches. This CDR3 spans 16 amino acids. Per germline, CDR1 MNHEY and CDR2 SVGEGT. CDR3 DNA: TGTGCCAGCAGCCGCGCGACGGGACAGGGAAATGAAAAACTGTTTTTT. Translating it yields CASSRATGQGNEKLFF.

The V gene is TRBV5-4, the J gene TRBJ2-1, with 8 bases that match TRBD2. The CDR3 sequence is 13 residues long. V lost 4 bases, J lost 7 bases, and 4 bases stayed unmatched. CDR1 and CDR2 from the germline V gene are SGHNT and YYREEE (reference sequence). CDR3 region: CASSRTGGNEQFF. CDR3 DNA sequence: TGTGCCAGCAGCAGGACGGGAGGGAATGAGCAGTTCTTC.

The CDR3 reads CASSIGLGGRQPQHF. CDR3 DNA sequence: TGTGCCAGTAGTATAGGGTTAGGGGGAAGGCAGCCCCAGCATTTT. V and J are TRBV19 and TRBJ1-5; TRBD1 might be the D (6 bases). CDR1 is LNHDA, CDR2 SQIVND, per germline (reference sequence). CDR3 length: 15 residues. V lost 1 base, J lost 7 bases, and 14 bases lay in between. Looking up the rest from reference TRBV19 and TRBJ1-5 gives the full variable domain: DGGITQSPKYLFRKEGQNVTLSCEQNLNHDAMYWYRQDPGQGLRLIYYSQIVNDFQKGDIAEGYSVSREKKESFPLTVTSAQKNPTAFYLCASSIGLGGRQPQHFGDGTRLSIL.

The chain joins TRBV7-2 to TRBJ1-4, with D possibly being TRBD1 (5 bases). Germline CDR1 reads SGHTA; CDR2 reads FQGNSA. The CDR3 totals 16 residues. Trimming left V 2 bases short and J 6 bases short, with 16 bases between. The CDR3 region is CASSLRATAWYEKLFF. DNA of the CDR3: TGTGCCAGCAGCTTACGGGCGACAGCGTGGTATGAAAAACTGTTTTTT. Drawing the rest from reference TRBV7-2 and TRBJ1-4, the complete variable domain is GAGVSQSPSNKVTEKGKDVELRCDPISGHTALYWYRQSLGQGLEFLIYFQGNSAPDKSGLPSDRFSAERTGGSVSTLTIQRTQQEDSAVYLCASSLRATAWYEKLFFGSGTQLSVL.

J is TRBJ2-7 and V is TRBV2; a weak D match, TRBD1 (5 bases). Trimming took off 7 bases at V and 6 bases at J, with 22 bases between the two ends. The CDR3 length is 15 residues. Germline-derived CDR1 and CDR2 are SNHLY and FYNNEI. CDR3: CASNWQGLDLGEQYF. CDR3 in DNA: TGTGCCAGCAACTGGCAGGGCTTAGATTTGGGCGAGCAGTACTTC.

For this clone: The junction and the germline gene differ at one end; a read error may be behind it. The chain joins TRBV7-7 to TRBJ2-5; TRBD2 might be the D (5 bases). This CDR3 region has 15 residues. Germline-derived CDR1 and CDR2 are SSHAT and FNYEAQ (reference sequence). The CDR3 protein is CASSAHALAGETQYF. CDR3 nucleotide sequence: TGTGCTAGCAGCGCCCACGCCCTAGCTGGAGAGACCCAGTACTTC. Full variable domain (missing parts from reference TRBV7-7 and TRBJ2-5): GAGVSQSPRYKVTKRGQDVTLRCDPISSHATLYWYQQALGQGPEFLTYFNYEAQPDKSGLPSDRFSAERPEGSISTLTIQRTEQRDSAMYRCASSAHALAGETQYFGPGTRLLVL.

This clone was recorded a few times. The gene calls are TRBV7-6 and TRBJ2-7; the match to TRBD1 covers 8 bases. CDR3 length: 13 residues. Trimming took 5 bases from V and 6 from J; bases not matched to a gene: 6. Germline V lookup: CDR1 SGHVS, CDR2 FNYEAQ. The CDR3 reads CASSPGGWGEQYF. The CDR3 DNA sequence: TGTGCCAGCAGCCCAGGGGGCTGGGGCGAGCAGTACTTC.

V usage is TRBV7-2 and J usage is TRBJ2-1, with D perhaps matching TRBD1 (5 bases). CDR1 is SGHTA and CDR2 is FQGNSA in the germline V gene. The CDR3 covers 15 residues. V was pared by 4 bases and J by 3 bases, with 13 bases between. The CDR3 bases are TGTGCCAGCAGCTCTCCCCAGGGCATCTACAATGAGCAGTTCTTC. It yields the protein CASSSPQGIYNEQFF.

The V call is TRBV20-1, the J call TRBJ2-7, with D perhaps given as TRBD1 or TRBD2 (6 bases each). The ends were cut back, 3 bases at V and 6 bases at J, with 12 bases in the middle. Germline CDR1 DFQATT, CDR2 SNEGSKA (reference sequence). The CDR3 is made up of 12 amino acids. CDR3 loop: CSASDRRVEQYF. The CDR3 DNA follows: TGCAGTGCTAGTGACAGGAGGGTCGAGCAGTACTTC.

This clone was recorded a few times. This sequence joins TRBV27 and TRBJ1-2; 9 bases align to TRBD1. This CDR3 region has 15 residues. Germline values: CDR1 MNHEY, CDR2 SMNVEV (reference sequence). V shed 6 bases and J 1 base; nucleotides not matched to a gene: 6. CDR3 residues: CASSSPGQGNYGYTF. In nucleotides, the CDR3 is TGTGCCAGCAGCTCCCCGGGACAGGGTAACTATGGCTACACCTTC.

CDR3 protein: CASSEMGQGAPELEQYF. The CDR3 DNA reads TGTGCCAGCAGTGAAATGGGACAGGGGGCCCCAGAGTTGGAGCAGTACTTC. V usage is TRBV2 and J usage is TRBJ2-7, with 12 positions matching TRBD1. With 2 bases clipped from V and 7 bases from J, the junction kept 12 bases outside the gene matches. CDR3 length: 17 residues. In germline, CDR1 is SNHLY, CDR2 FYNNEI.

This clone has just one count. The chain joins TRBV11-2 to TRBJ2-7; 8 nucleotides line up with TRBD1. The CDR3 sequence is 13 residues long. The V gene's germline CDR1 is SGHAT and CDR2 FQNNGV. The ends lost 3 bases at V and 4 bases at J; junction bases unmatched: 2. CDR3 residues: CASSFTGGYEQYF. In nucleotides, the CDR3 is TGTGCCAGCAGCTTTACAGGGGGGTACGAGCAGTACTTC.

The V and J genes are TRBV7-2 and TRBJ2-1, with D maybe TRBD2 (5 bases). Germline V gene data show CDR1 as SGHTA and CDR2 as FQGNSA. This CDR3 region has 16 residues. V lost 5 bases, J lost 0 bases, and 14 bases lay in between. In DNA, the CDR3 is TGTGCCAGCAGCCCGGAATCAACTAGCTCCTACAATGAGCAGTTCTTC. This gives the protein CASSPESTSSYNEQFF.

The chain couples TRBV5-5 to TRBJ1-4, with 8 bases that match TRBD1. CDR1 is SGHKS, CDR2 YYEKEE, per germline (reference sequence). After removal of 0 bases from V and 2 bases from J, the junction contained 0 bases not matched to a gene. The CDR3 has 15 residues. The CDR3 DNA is TGTGCCAGCAGCTTGGGGACAGGGACTAATGAAAAACTGTTTTTT. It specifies CASSLGTGTNEKLFF.

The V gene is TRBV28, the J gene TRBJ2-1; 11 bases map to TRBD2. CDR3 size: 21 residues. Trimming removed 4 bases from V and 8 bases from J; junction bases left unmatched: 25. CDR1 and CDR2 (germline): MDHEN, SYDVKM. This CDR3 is CASSSPRASGGLPHKGDEQFF. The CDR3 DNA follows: TGTGCCAGCAGTTCCCCCCGAGCTAGCGGGGGGCTTCCACACAAGGGGGATGAGCAGTTCTTC.

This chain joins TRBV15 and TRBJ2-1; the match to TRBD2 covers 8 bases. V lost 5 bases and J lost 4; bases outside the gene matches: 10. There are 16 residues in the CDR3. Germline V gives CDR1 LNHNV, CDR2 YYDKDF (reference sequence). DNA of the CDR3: TGTGCCACCAGCCGCGGGGGAGCGGGGGCGTACAATGAGCAGTTCTTC. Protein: CATSRGGAGAYNEQFF.

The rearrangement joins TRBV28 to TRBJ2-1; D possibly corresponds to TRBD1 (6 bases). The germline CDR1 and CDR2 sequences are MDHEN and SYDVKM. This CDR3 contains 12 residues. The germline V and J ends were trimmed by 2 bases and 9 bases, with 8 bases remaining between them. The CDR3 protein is CASSLGGTEQFF. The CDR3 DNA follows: TGTGCCAGCAGTTTAGGGGGCACTGAGCAGTTCTTC. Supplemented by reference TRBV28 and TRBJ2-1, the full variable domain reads DVKVTQSSRYLVKRTGEKVFLECVQDMDHENMFWYRQDPGLGLRLIYFSYDVKMKEKGDIPEGYSVSREKKERFSLILESASTNQTSMYLCASSLGGTEQFFGPGTRLTVL.